This TCR beta chain was identified in a study of cytomegalovirus exposure and HLA in healthy donors. Study observations and caveats: It was reported in a later analysis that an Asian-associated ancestry cluster showed fewer N-insertions than the approximately 670-donor mean. Later analysis identified several of the most significant clusters that appeared linked to common viral pathogens. Rarity marked most TCR sequences, yet some public TCRs occurred in many donors.

With regard to this clone: The target antigen is unknown.

Vbeta (60) and Jbeta (13) primers were used in the PCR. Sequenced by immunoSEQ multiplex PCR; TCRdb stores in-frame clones only, minus some. Recorded for this sample: about 120,000 clones. The CDR3 is 15 residues long. The germline CDR1 and CDR2 sequences are SEHNR and FQNEAQ (reference sequence). V lost 1 base, J lost 8 bases, and 14 bases lay in between. The donors gave bone marrow, and they were healthy. The J gene is TRBJ1-4, the V gene TRBV7-9, with TRBD1 as a possible D gene (5 bases). The sequencing input was PBMCs. The sequence was obtained from a man younger than 35 in good health and CMV-seronegative. CDR3 coding DNA: TGTGCCAGCAGCTTAGGGACCCTCCCAGGGGAAAAACTGTTTTTT. Protein: CASSLGTLPGEKLFF.